The 22 T cell receptor beta chains below all came from one sample that was sequenced in a study of blood T cell repertoires in COVID-19. TCRdb's copy holds only in-frame clones and misses some; the assay was immunoSEQ multiplex PCR. The sample carries 360,000 or so clones, more than 85% recorded once. Sequences were obtained from PBMCs or T cells enriched from blood (not recorded which). These receptors came from a woman aged 25 to 39 who had recovered from COVID-19.

This clone occurred a few times. The sample contains more than one DNA sequence encoding this CDR3. The chain employs TRBV20-1 and TRBJ2-5; D gene uncertain. Per the germline V gene, CDR1 is DFQATT and CDR2 is SNEGSKA (reference sequence). V shed 1 base and J shed 4 bases, with 4 bases lying between them. The CDR3 extends over 11 amino acids. Here the CDR3 reads CSARVRETQYF. The CDR3 DNA reads as TGCAGTGCTAGAGTTAGAGAGACCCAGTACTTC.

Notes on this clone: Mismatch with germline at one junction end may stem from a read error. The V gene is TRBV3-1 (or the pseudogene TRBV3-2), the J gene TRBJ2-1; 8 bases are a match to TRBD2. From germline, CDR1 is LGHDT and CDR2 YNNKEL (reference sequence). The CDR3 covers 15 residues. The CDR3 DNA follows: TGTGCCAGCAGGCAAGCGGGAGCACAGCCCAATGAGCAGTTCTTC. Amino acids: CASRQAGAQPNEQFF.

This chain connects TRBV20-1 to TRBJ2-1; D may be TRBD2 (5 bases). This CDR3 has 14 residues. Germline V gene lookup returns CDR1 DFQATT and CDR2 SNEGSKA (reference sequence). The V end lost 3 bases, the J end lost 0 bases, and 9 bases lay between the germline ends. The CDR3 protein is CSASRTLSYNEQFF. CDR3 DNA: TGCAGTGCTAGTAGGACTCTCTCCTACAATGAGCAGTTCTTC.

The CDR3 bases are TGCGCCAGCAGCTTGGGGCATGGGGCAGAGACCCAGTACTTC. As protein: CASSLGHGAETQYF. V is TRBV5-1 and J is TRBJ2-5, with D possibly matching TRBD1 (5 bases). Trimming took off 0 bases at V and 4 bases at J, with 10 bases between the two ends. CDR3 length: 14 residues. In germline, CDR1 is SGHRS, CDR2 YFSETQ.

This clone was picked up a small number of times. A much larger clone lies a single base off, so this may be a read error. Within the sample, other DNA sequences also encode this same CDR3. The chain couples TRBV18 to TRBJ2-7; 9 bases match TRBD1. Germline values: CDR1 KGHSH, CDR2 LQKENI. Germline trimming cut 2 bases from V and 2 bases from J; bases unmatched to any gene: 1. This CDR3 region has 14 residues. CDR3 residues: CASSPGTGPYEQYF. The CDR3 nucleotides read TGTGCCAGCTCACCAGGGACAGGGCCCTACGAGCAGTACTTC.

The rearrangement joins TRBV28 to TRBJ1-1; 8 nucleotides align to TRBD1. In germline, CDR1 is MDHEN, CDR2 SYDVKM. CDR3 length: 13 amino acids. Trimming removed 6 bases from V and 6 bases from J; junction bases left unmatched: 6. The CDR3 DNA reads TGTGCCAGCAGCTCCCCAGGGGGCGCTGAAGCTTTCTTT. Residues: CASSSPGGAEAFF.

This clone has a handful of counts. J is TRBJ1-2 and V is TRBV5-4; the match to TRBD1 covers 7 bases. Looked up from germline, CDR1 is SGHNT and CDR2 is YYREEE (reference sequence). The CDR3 is 17 residues long. J was trimmed by 1 base and V by 0 bases; bases with no gene match: 9. CDR3 amino acids: CASSLVQGVVGNYGYTF. As DNA, the CDR3 is TGTGCCAGCAGCTTGGTCCAGGGGGTAGTGGGTAACTATGGCTACACCTTC.

Only one count was recorded for this clone. The rearrangement uses TRBV27 and TRBJ2-1, with unresolved D. Trimming left V 6 bases short and J 0 bases short, with 9 bases between. Germline V lookup: CDR1 MNHEY, CDR2 SMNVEV (reference sequence). This CDR3 region has 14 residues. In DNA, the CDR3 is TGTGCCAGCAGGTCTCTTTCCTCCTACAATGAGCAGTTCTTC. This codes for CASRSLSSYNEQFF.

The CDR3 spells CASSTRVISNQPQHF. The CDR3 bases are TGTGCCAGCAGCACCAGGGTCATCAGCAATCAGCCCCAGCATTTT. The rearrangement uses TRBV28 and TRBJ1-5, with D perhaps matching TRBD1 (5 bases). V was pared by 6 bases and J by 1 base, with 13 bases between. CDR3 length: 15 amino acids. Germline CDR1 is MDHEN and CDR2 is SYDVKM.

This clone came up once. This CDR3 reads CASSGQGRTDTQYF. As DNA, the CDR3 is TGTGCCAGCAGCGGACAGGGGCGCACAGATACGCAGTATTTT. V usage is TRBV9 and J usage is TRBJ2-3; TRBD1 matches 8 bases. Looked up from germline, CDR1 is SGDLS and CDR2 is YYNGEE. Trimming at V came to 3 bases and at J to 1 base, leaving 1 base not matched to a gene. The CDR3 has 14 residues.

The chain has TRBV2 and TRBJ2-2; TRBD2 matches 11 bases. Trimming at V came to 3 bases and at J to 4 bases, leaving 7 bases not matched to a gene. The germline V gene has CDR1 SNHLY and CDR2 FYNNEI. CDR3 length: 17 residues. Written as DNA, the CDR3 is TGTGCCAGCAGTGATCTTAGCGGGAGGGCAGGCACCGGGGAGCTGTTTTTT. It codes for CASSDLSGRAGTGELFF. Using reference TRBV2 and TRBJ2-2 for the parts outside the CDR3, the full variable domain is EPEVTQTPSHQVTQMGQEVILRCVPISNHLYFYWYRQILGQKVEFLVSFYNNEISEKSEIFDDQFSVERPDGSNFTLKIRSTKLEDSAMYFCASSDLSGRAGTGELFFGEGSRLTVL.

This clone was recorded a few times. This chain joins TRBV2 and TRBJ2-1, with D perhaps matching TRBD1 (6 bases). CDR1 and CDR2 (germline): SNHLY, FYNNEI. This CDR3 has 12 residues. The V gene lost 6 bases and the J gene lost 9 bases, with 12 bases spanning the gap. The CDR3 DNA is TGTGCCAGCAGGGTTACAGGGAGTGAGCAGTTCTTC. Residues: CASRVTGSEQFF.

The rearrangement joins TRBV5-8 to TRBJ2-3; a possible D gene is TRBD2 (6 bases). Germline CDR1 is SGHTS and CDR2 is YDEGEE. V was clipped by 4 bases and J by 0 bases, with 12 bases between them. This CDR3 is built from 15 residues. In DNA form, the CDR3 reads TGTGCCAGCAGCACGGGACTGTATAGCACAGATACGCAGTATTTT. This encodes CASSTGLYSTDTQYF.

The CDR3 DNA sequence: TGTGCCAGCAGCTTAGAAGGGGCCCCTGAAGCTTTCTTT. Translating gives CASSLEGAPEAFF. The V gene is TRBV13, the J gene TRBJ1-1; D is perhaps TRBD1 (5 bases). V was shortened by 1 base and J by 6 bases, with 9 bases between the two germline ends. CDR1 is PRHDT, CDR2 FYEKMQ, per germline (reference sequence). The CDR3 sequence is 13 residues long.

The CDR3 is CASSPLGLERYNEQFF. The CDR3 DNA reads as TGCGCCAGCAGCCCATTGGGACTAGAGCGATACAATGAGCAGTTCTTC. V is TRBV4-1 and J is TRBJ2-1; TRBD2 matches at 8 bases. The germline V gene has CDR1 MGHRA and CDR2 YSYEKL. Germline trimming cut 4 bases from V and 4 bases from J; bases unmatched to any gene: 9. CDR3 length equals 16 residues.

This chain uses TRBV6-1 with TRBJ2-7, with 9 bases fitting TRBD1. The CDR3 length is 17 residues. Germline CDR1 reads MNHNS; CDR2 reads SASEGT. Germline trimming cut 4 bases from V and 2 bases from J; bases unmatched to any gene: 12. This CDR3 reads CASSGPTGGNYAYEQYF. The CDR3 coding sequence is TGTGCCAGCAGTGGTCCGACAGGGGGAAACTACGCCTACGAGCAGTACTTC.

The chain combines TRBV7-2 with TRBJ1-3, with TRBD1 identical over 8 bases. The CDR3 extends over 15 amino acids. The germline CDR1 and CDR2 sequences are SGHTA and FQGNSA. J was trimmed by 3 bases and V by 6 bases; bases with no gene match: 7. This chain's CDR3 is CASSKGQGRGNTIYF. CDR3 DNA sequence: TGTGCCAGCAGTAAAGGACAGGGCCGTGGAAACACCATATATTTT.

The chain has TRBV9 and TRBJ2-1, with 12 bases fitting TRBD2. The ends lost 5 bases at V and 4 bases at J; junction bases unmatched: 1. Germline CDR1 and CDR2: SGDLS and YYNGEE. The CDR3 has 14 residues. CDR3 sequence: CASRTSGGYNEQFF. The CDR3 DNA reads TGTGCCAGCAGGACTAGCGGGGGATACAATGAGCAGTTCTTC.

The chain recombines TRBV29-1 with TRBJ1-3; perhaps TRBD1 as D (5 bases). Per germline, CDR1 SQVTM and CDR2 ANQGSEA. The CDR3 sequence is 12 residues long. V lost 5 bases to trimming and J lost 5 bases, with 10 bases between them. CDR3 region: CSVSTARNTIYF. CDR3 nucleotide sequence: TGCAGCGTTTCGACAGCGCGAAACACCATATATTTT. Full variable domain (rest looked up from reference TRBV29-1 and TRBJ1-3): SAVISQKPSRDICQRGTSLTIQCQVDSQVTMMFWYRQQPGQSLTLIATANQGSEATYESGFVIDKFPISRPNLTFSTLTVSNMSPEDSSIYLCSVSTARNTIYFGEGSWLTVV.

V and J are TRBV4-2 and TRBJ2-3; a possible D gene is TRBD2 (6 bases). Trimming cost V 4 bases and J 5 bases, with 16 bases left between them. The CDR3 extends over 15 amino acids. Germline CDR1 reads LGHNA; CDR2 reads YNFKEQ. The CDR3 reads CASSRSTSPKDTQYF. The CDR3 DNA follows: TGTGCCAGCAGCCGCTCGACTAGTCCAAAAGATACGCAGTATTTT.

This clone was seen a few times. The V call is TRBV6-1, the J call TRBJ2-7; maybe TRBD2 (5 bases). Germline V gene sequence: CDR1 MNHNS, CDR2 SASEGT. The CDR3 runs 15 residues. V was shortened by 2 bases and J by 1 base, with 12 bases between the two germline ends. The CDR3 nucleotides read TGTGCCAGCAGTGAAATCAGAAGCGGATCCTACGAGCAGTACTTC. It encodes CASSEIRSGSYEQYF.

CDR3 region: CASLGAPTEAFF. The CDR3, as DNA: TGTGCCAGCTTGGGGGCCCCCACTGAAGCTTTCTTT. V is TRBV5-5 and J is TRBJ1-1; tentatively, D is TRBD1 (6 bases). The V end was cut by 7 bases, the J end by 4 bases, with 11 bases between. This CDR3 spans 12 amino acids. From germline, CDR1 is SGHKS and CDR2 YYEKEE (reference sequence).